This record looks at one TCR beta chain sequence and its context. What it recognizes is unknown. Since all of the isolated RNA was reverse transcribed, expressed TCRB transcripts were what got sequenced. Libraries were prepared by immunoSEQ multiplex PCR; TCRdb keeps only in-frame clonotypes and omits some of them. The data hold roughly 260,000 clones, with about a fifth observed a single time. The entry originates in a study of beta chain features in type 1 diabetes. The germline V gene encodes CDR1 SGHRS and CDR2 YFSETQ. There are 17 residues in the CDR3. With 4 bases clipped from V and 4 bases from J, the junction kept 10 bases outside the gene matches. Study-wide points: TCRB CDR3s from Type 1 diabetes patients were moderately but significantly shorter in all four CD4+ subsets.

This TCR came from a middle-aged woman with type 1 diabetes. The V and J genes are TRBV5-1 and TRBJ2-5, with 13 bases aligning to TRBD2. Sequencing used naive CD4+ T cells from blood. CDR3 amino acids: CASSPPRTSGGRETQYF. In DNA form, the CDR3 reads TGCGCCAGCAGCCCCCCCAGGACTAGCGGGGGTCGAGAGACCCAGTACTTC.